This TCR beta chain emerged from a study of cytomegalovirus exposure and HLA in healthy donors. Produced via immunoSEQ multiplex PCR; TCRdb's table is partial and in-frame only. The repertoire holds some 65,000 clones, around 95% seen once, with under 2.5% in the top ten. About this clone: Its antigen is not identified.

Study-wide results and caveats: In vitro work confirmed that a few CMV-associated chains recognize CMV antigens. The tendency of first-cohort TCR clusters to co-occur in the 90 to 150 validation repertoires emerged from a later analysis. Cytomegalovirus association was listed for roughly 160 TCR beta chains.

These donors were members of the approximately 110-subject validation cohort, a group separate from the approximately 680-subject first cohort. The sample comprised PBMCs. The source is a young man in good health and CMV-seronegative.

The CDR3 DNA reads TGCGCCAGCAGCTTGGGCGGGAGCGTGTCGGGGGAGCTGTTTTTT. Protein sequence: CASSLGGSVSGELFF. V is TRBV5-1 and J is TRBJ2-2, with 7 nucleotides matching TRBD2. This CDR3 has 15 amino acids. Germline CDR1 is SGHRS and CDR2 is YFSETQ. Trimming at V came to 0 bases and at J to 8 bases, leaving 7 bases not matched to a gene.